This T cell receptor (beta chain) was profiled in a study of CD8 T cells in Susac syndrome (dated by TCRdb to between 2019 and 2020). For the wider study: Of the Susac syndrome patients who were sequenced, about 6 had clinically active disease and 8 or 9 were in clinical remission. Susac syndrome patients were therapy-naive, on corticosteroids (some also receiving IVIg), or on IVIg alone at blood withdrawal. Repertoire sequencing was used to test whether CD8+ T cell activation and differentiation in Susac syndrome was antigen driven. Overall results and qualifications from the work: In the CD4+ T cell repertoire of Susac syndrome patients, clonal expansion was not detected. The number of individuals in the TCR sequencing and HLA analysis was acknowledged as relatively small.

Points on this clonotype: Its target antigen remains unknown. No base quality values were provided; no much bigger clone lies one nucleotide off.

Peripheral blood CD8+ and CD4+ T cells from healthy donors, Susac syndrome patients and multiple sclerosis patients were profiled by high-throughput TCR beta sequencing. The Susac syndrome patients fulfilled recently defined diagnostic criteria for definite or probable disease. CD8+ TEMRA cells were enriched by FACS, while bulk CD8+ and CD4+ T cells were purified by magnetic negative isolation. Blood was collected in EDTA tubes and processed within 24 hours, with PBMCs isolated through density gradient centrifugation. PBMCs destined for TCR sequencing were cryopreserved in liquid nitrogen and later thawed in a 37 °C water bath. The sorted or isolated CD4+, CD8+ and CD8+ TEMRA cells reached a purity of at least 90%. RNA was extracted with the RNeasy kit and 0.5 to 1 ug was reverse transcribed using random hexamers. TCR beta CDR3 regions were amplified with the immunoSEQ multiplex PCR assay covering 54 Vbeta and 13 Jbeta segments. To correct PCR amplification bias, a synthetic template baseline was used for both primer optimization and computational correction. Concerning the study's data processing: Only productive sequences were kept, with reads annotated to V, D and J genes according to IMGT and analyzed in immunoSEQ Analyzer. Clonality was computed as one minus Shannon entropy normalized by log2 of the number of productive unique sequences. For each patient and control, public and private clones were evaluated among the 100 most prevalent clones. Clones were defined as Susac-specific when absent from the healthy and MS cohorts, from fewer than 1,300 published viral clones and from other ImmuneACCESS disease sequences. The raw public reads went through TCRdb reprocessing: fastp at Q25, MiXCR clone calling, in-frame beta chains kept. Duplicate CDR3 protein sequences are folded into a single record with the most common DNA and genes. TCRdb, not the original authors, processed these V and J calls. Recorded for this sample are tens of thousands of distinct CDR3 sequences; 93% of them occurred a single time. The ten most abundant clones make up roughly 0.16% of the sample.

The junction shows trimming of 6 bases on V and 6 bases on J, plus 21 bases between the germline ends. From a lookup of the germline V gene, CDR1 and CDR2 are MNHEY and SVGEGT. The CDR3, cysteine through phenylalanine, is 17 amino acids long. Only CDR3 DNA is held: 51 bases, read in frame from base 1. Sequencing used CD4+ T cells from PBMCs. The chain was built from TRBV6-2 or TRBV6-3 and TRBJ2-6, with the D gene too uncertain to name. The TCR sequence derives from a human donor with Susac syndrome. The nucleotide sequence reads TGTGCCAGCAGCAATACAATACTGACAAACTCGGCCAACGTCCTGACTTTC. Translated, it reads CASSNTILTNSANVLTF.